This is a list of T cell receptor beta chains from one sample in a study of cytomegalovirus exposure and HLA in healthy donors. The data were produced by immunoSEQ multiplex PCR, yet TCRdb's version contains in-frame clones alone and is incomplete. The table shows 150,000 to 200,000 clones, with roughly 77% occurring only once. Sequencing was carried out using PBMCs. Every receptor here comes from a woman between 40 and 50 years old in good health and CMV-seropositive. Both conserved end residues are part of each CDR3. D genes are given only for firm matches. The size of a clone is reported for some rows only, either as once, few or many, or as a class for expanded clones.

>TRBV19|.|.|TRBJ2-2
TGTGCCAGTAGTATAGGAGGGAACACCGGGGAGCTGTTTTTT
CASSIGGNTGELFF
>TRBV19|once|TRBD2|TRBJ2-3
TGTGCCACAAGACTAGCGGGCAACCCCACAGATACGCAGTATTTT
CATRLAGNPTDTQYF
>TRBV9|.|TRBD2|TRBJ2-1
TGTGCCAGCAACAGAGGGGAGACTAGCGGATACAATGAGCAGTTCTTC
CASNRGETSGYNEQFF
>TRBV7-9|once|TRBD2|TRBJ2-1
TGTGCCAGCAGCTTGTTGACTAGCGCGGCCTACAATGAGCAGTTCTTC
CASSLLTSAAYNEQFF
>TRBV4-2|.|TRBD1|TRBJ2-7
TGTGCCAGCAGCCCACCTGGACAGGGGTCCCACGAGCAGTACTTC
CASSPPGQGSHEQYF
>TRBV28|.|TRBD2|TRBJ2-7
TGTGCCAGCACCCCAGGGGCCCAAGCGGGGGTGCTTCGAGAGCAGTACTTC
CASTPGAQAGVLREQYF
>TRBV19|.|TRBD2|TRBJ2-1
TGTGCCAGTAGTACGAGCGGGGGGCTTGCAGGTGAGCAGTTCTTC
CASSTSGGLAGEQFF
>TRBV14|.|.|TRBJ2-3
TGTGCCAGCAGCCAAGACAGTCATACGCAGTATTTT
CASSQDSHTQYF
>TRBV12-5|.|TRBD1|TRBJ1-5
TGTGCTAGTGGGACGACAGGGGAGGGTCAGCCCCAGCATTTT
CASGTTGEGQPQHF
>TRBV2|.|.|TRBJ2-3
TGTGCCAGCAGTATGTCCGGGAGAACCTTCCCTTTT
CASSMSGRTFPF
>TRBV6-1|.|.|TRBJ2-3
TGTGCCAGCGGTGACCTCACAGATACGCAGTATTTT
CASGDLTDTQYF
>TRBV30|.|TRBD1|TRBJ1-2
TGTGCCTGGAGTCCCCGGCAGACAGGGTGGAAAGGCTACACCTTC
CAWSPRQTGWKGYTF
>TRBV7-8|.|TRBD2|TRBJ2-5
TGTGCCAGCAGCTTAGTAGCGGGAGGAGAGACCCAGTACTTC
CASSLVAGGETQYF
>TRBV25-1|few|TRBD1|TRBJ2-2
TGTGCCAGCAGTGAGGGACAGGGGGACACCGGGGAGCTGTTTTTT
CASSEGQGDTGELFF
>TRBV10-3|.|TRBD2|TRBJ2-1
TGTGCCATCAGCGGGAGGTGGGACAATGAGCAGTTCTTC
CAISGRWDNEQFF
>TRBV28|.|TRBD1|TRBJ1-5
TGTGCCAGCAGTTATTACAGACAGGGGCAGCCCCAGCATTTT
CASSYYRQGQPQHF
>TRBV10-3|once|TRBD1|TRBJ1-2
TGTGCCATCAGTGAGGGGACAGGGGGCGGTTATGGCTACACCTTC
CAISEGTGGGYGYTF
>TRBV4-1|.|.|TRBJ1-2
TGCGCCAGCAGCCAAGGTACAGGGAACCTTAACTATGGCTACACCTTC
CASSQGTGNLNYGYTF
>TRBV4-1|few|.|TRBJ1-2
TGCGCCAGCAGCCAGGGGGCGCAGAACTATGGCTACACCTTC
CASSQGAQNYGYTF
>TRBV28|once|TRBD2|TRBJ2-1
TGTGCCAGCAGTCCGCCAGGACTAGCGGGGGAGGATGAGCAGTTCTTC
CASSPPGLAGEDEQFF
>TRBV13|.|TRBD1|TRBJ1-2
TGTGCCAGCAGCTTAGGGGACAGGGACGGCTACACCTTC
CASSLGDRDGYTF
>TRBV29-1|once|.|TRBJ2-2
TGCAGCGTTGAATGGCAGGGAATCACCGGGGAGCTGTTTTTT
CSVEWQGITGELFF
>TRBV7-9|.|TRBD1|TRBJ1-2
TGTGCCAGCAGCTTAGGAGGGGGCGAGATTTCAAGTGGCTACACCTTC
CASSLGGGEISSGYTF
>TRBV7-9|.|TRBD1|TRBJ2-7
TGTGCCAGCAGCCCCCTGGGACAGGGTTATGAGCAGTACTTC
CASSPLGQGYEQYF
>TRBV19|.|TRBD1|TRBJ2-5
TGTGCCAGTAGTATCGCAGGGGGCGTGGAGACCCAGTACTTC
CASSIAGGVETQYF
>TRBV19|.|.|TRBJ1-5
TGTGCCAGTAGTCGTCTGGAGACAGGAACAAGCAATCAGCCCCAGCATTTT
CASSRLETGTSNQPQHF
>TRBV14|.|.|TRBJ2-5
TGTGCCAGCAGCCAAGACGCCCAGGGCAAGACCCAGTACTTC
CASSQDAQGKTQYF
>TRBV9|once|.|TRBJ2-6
TGTGCCAGCAGCGTAGACGCGGCTGGGGCCAACGTCCTGACTTTC
CASSVDAAGANVLTF